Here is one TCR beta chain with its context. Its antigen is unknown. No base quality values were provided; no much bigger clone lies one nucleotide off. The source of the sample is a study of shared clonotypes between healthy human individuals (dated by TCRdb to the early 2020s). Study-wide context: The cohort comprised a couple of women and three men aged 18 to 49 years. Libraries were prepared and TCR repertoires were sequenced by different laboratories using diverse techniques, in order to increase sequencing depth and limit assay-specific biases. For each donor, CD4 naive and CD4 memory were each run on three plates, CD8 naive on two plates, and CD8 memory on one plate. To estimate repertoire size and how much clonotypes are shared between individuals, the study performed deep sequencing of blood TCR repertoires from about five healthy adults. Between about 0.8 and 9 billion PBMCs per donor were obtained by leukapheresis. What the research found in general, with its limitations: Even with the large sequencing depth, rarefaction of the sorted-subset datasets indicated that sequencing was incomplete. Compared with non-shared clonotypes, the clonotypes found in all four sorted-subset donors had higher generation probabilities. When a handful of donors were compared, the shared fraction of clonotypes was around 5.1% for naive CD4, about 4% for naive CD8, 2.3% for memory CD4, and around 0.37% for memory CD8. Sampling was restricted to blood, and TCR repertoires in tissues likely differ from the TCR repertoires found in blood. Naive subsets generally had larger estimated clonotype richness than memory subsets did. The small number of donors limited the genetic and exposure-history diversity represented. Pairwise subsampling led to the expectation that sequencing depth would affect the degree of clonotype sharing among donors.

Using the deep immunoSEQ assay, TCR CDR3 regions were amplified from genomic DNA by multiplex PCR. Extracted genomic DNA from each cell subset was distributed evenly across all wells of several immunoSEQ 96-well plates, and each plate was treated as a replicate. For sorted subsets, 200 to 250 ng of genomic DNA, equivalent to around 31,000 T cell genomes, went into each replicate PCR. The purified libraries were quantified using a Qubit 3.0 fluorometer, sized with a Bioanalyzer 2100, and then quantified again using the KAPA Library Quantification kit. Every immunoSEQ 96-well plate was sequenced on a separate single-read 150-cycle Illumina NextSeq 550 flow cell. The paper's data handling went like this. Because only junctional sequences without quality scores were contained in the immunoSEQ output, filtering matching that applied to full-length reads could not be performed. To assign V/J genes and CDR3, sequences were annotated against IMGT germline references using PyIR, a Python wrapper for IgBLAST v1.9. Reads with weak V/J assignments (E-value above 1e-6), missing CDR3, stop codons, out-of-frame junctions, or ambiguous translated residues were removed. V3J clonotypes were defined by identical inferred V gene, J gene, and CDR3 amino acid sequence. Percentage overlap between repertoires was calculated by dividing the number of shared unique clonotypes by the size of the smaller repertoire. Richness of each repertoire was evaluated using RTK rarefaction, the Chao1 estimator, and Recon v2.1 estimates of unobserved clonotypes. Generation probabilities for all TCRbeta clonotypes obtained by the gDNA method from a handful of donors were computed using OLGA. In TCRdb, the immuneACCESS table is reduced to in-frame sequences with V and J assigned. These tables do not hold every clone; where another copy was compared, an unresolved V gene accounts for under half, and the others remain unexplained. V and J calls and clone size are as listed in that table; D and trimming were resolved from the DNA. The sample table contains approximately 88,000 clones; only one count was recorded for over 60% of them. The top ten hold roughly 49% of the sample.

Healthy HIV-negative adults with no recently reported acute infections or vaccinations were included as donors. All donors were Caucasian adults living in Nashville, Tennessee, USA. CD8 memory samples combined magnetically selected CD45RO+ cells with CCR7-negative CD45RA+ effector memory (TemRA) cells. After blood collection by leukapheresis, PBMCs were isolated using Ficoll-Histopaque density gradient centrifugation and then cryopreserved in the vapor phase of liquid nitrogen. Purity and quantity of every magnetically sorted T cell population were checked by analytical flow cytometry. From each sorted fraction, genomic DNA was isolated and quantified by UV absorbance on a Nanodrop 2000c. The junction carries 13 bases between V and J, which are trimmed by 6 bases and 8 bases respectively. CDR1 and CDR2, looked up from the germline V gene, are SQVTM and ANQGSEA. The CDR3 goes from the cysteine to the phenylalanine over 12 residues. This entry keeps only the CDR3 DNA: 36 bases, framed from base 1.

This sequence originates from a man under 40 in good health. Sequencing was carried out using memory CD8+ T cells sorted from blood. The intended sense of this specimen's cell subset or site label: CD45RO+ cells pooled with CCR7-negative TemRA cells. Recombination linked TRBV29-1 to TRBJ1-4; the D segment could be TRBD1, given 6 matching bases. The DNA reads TGCAGCGTCGGACAGTCTAGGGAAAAACTGTTTTTT. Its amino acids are CSVGQSREKLFF.